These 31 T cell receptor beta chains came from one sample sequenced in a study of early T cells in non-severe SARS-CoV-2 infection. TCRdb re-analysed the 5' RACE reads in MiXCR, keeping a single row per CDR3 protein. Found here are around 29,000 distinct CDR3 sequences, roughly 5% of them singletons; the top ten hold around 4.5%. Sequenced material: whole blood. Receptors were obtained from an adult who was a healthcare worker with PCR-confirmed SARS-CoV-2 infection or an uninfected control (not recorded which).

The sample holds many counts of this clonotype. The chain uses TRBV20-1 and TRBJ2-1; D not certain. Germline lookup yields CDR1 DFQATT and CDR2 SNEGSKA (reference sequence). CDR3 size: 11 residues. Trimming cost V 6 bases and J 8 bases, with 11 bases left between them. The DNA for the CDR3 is TGCAGTGCAAGATACGTGGATGAGCAGTTCTTC. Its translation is CSARYVDEQFF.

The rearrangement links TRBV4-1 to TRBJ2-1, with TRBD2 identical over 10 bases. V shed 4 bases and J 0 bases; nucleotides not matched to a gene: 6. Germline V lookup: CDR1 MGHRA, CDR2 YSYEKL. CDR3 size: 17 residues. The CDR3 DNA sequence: TGCGCCAGCAGCCTCGTTTTAGCGGGAGGCTCCTACAATGAGCAGTTCTTC. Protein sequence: CASSLVLAGGSYNEQFF.

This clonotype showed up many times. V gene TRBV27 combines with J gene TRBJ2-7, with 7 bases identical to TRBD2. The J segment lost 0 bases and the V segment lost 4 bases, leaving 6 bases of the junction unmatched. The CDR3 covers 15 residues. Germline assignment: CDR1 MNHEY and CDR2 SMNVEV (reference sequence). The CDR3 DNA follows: TGTGCCAGCAGTTCCCTAGGACTAGACTCCTACGAGCAGTACTTC. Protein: CASSSLGLDSYEQYF.

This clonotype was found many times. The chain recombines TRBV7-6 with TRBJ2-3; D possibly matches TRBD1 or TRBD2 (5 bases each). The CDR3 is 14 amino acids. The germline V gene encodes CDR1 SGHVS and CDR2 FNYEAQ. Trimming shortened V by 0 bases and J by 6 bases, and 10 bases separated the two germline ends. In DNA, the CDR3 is TGTGCCAGCAGCTTAGCGCACGGGGACGATACGCAGTATTTT. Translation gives CASSLAHGDDTQYF. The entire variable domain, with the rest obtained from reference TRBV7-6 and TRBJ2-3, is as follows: GAGVSQSPRYKVTKRGQDVALRCDPISGHVSLYWYRQALGQGPEFLTYFNYEAQQDKSGLPNDRFSAERPEGSISTLTIQRTEQRDSAMYRCASSLAHGDDTQYFGPGTRLTVL.

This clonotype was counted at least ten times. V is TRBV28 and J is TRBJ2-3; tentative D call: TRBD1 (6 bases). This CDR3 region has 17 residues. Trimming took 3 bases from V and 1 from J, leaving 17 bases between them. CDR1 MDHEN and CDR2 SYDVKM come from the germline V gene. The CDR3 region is CASSLPPEAGGTDTQYF. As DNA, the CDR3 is TGTGCCAGCAGTTTGCCCCCTGAGGCAGGGGGCACAGATACGCAGTATTTT.

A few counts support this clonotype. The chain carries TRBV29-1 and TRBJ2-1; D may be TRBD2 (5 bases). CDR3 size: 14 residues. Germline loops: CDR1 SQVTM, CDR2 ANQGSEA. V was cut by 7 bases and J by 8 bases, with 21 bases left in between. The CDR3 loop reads CSARIGEMAHEQFF. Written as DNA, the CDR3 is TGCAGCGCGAGGATTGGGGAGATGGCACATGAGCAGTTCTTC.

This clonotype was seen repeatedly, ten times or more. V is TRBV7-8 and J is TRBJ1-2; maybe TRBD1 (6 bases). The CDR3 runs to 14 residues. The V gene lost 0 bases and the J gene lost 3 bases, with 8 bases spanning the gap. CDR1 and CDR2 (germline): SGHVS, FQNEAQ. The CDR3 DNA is TGTGCCAGCAGCTTAGCGCACAGGGACTATGGCTACACCTTC. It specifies CASSLAHRDYGYTF.

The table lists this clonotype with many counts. CDR3 loop: CASSLERGADGYTF. DNA of the CDR3: TGTGCCAGCAGCTTAGAGCGGGGGGCTGATGGCTACACCTTC. The V gene is TRBV13, the J gene TRBJ1-2; TRBD1 is a possible D gene (6 bases). The CDR3 has 14 amino acids. With 1 base removed from V and 6 bases from J, the gap between germline ends came to 12 bases. The germline V gene has CDR1 PRHDT and CDR2 FYEKMQ (reference sequence).

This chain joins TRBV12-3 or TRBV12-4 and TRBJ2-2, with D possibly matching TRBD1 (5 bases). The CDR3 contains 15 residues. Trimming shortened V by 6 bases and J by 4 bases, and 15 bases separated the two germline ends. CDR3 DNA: TGTGCCAGCAGAATGTCGACAGTCCCCACCGGGGAGCTGTTTTTT. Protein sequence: CASRMSTVPTGELFF.

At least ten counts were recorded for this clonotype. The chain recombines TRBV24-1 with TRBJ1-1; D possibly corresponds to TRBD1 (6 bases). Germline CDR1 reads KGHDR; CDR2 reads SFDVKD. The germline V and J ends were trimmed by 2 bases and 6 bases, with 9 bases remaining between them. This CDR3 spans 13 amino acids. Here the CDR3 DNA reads TGTGCCACCAGTGATTCTACAGGGTCTGAAGCTTTCTTT. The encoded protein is CATSDSTGSEAFF.

The CDR3, as DNA: TGTGCCAGCAGCTTTATGGAGACCCAGTACTTC. Amino acid sequence: CASSFMETQYF. The chain joins TRBV5-6 to TRBJ2-5; D uncertain. CDR1 and CDR2 (germline): SGHDT, YYEEEE. This CDR3 has 11 amino acids. V was cut by 2 bases and J by 5 bases, with 4 bases left in between.

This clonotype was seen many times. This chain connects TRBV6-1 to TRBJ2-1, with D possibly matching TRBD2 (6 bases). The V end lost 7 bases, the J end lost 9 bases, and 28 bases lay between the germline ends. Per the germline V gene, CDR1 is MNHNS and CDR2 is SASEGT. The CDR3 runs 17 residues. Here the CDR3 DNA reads TGTGCCAGCACCCGAGAGGGGAGGTGGGGGTCCCTGGGTGAGCAGTTCTTC. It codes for CASTREGRWGSLGEQFF.

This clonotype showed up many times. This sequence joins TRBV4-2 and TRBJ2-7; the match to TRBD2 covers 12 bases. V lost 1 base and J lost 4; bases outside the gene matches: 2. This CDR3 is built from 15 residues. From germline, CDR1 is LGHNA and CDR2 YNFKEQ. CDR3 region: CASSQGTSGNYEQYF. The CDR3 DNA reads TGTGCCAGCAGCCAAGGGACTAGCGGGAATTACGAGCAGTACTTC.

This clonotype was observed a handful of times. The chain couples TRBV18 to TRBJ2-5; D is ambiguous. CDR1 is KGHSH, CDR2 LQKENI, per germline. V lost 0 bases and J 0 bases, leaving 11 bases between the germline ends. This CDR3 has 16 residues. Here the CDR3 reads CASSPPMGRDQETQYF. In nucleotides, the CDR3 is TGTGCCAGCTCACCACCTATGGGCAGAGACCAAGAGACCCAGTACTTC. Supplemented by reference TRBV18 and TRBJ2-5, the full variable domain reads NAGVMQNPRHLVRRRGQEARLRCSPMKGHSHVYWYRQLPEEGLKFMVYLQKENIIDESGMPKERFSAEFPKEGPSILRIQQVVRGDSAAYFCASSPPMGRDQETQYFGPGTRLLVL.

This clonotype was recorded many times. The DNA of the CDR3 is TGTGCCAGCAGCTTAAGCCGGAATCAGCCCCAGCATTTT. Translating it yields CASSLSRNQPQHF. This chain uses TRBV13 with TRBJ1-5; no clear D gene. The CDR3 sequence is 13 residues long. Germline V gives CDR1 PRHDT, CDR2 FYEKMQ (reference sequence). Trimming took 2 bases from V and 4 from J, leaving 6 bases between them.

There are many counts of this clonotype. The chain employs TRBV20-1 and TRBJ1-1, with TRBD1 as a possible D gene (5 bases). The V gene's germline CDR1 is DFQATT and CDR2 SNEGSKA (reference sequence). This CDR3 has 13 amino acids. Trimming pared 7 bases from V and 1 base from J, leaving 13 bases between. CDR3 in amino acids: CSVPGLTNTEAFF. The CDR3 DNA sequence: TGCAGTGTCCCGGGACTAACGAACACTGAAGCTTTCTTT.

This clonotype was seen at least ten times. This CDR3 is CASSSLRQNYGYTF. In DNA, the CDR3 is TGTGCCAGCAGTTCCTTGAGACAGAACTATGGCTACACCTTC. The chain combines TRBV6-6 with TRBJ1-2, with D possibly TRBD1 on 5 matching bases. The CDR3 is made up of 14 amino acids. Between the trimmed V and J ends, which lost 4 bases and 2 bases, there was a span of 11 bases. Germline V gives CDR1 MNHNY, CDR2 SVGAGI (reference sequence).

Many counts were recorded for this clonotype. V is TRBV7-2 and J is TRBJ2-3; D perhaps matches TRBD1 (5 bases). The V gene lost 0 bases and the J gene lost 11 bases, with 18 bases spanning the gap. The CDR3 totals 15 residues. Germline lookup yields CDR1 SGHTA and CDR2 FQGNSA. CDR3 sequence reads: CASSLAETAAYGQYF. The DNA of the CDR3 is TGTGCCAGCAGCTTAGCGGAGACAGCCGCTTATGGGCAGTATTTT.

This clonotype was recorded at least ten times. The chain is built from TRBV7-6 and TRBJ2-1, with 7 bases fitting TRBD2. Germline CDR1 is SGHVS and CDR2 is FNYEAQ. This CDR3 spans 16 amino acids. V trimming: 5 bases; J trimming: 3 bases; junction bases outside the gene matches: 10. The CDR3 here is CASSMTGTTFYNEQFF. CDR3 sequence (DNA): TGTGCCAGCAGCATGACCGGGACTACCTTCTACAATGAGCAGTTCTTC.

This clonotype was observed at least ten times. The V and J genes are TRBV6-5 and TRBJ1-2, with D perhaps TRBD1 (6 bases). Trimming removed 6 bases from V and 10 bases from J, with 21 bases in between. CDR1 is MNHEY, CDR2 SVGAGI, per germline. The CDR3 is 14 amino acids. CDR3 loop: CASSPPSTTGDYTF. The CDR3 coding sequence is TGTGCCAGCAGCCCCCCTTCGACGACAGGCGACTACACCTTC.

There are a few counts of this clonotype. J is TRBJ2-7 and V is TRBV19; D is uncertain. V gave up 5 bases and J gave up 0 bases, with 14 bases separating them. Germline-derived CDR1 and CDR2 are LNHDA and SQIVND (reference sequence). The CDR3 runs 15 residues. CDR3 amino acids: CASSSRIAVSYEQYF. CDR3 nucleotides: TGTGCCAGTAGTTCCCGGATAGCTGTCTCCTACGAGCAGTACTTC.

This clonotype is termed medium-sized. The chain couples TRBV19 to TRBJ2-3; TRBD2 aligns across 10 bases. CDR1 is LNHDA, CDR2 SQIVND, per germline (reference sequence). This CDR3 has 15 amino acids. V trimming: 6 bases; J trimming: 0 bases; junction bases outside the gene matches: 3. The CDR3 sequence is CASRLAGASTDTQYF. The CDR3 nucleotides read TGTGCCAGTAGGCTAGCGGGAGCTAGCACAGATACGCAGTATTTT. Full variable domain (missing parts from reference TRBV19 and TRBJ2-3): DGGITQSPKYLFRKEGQNVTLSCEQNLNHDAMYWYRQDPGQGLRLIYYSQIVNDFQKGDIAEGYSVSREKKESFPLTVTSAQKNPTAFYLCASRLAGASTDTQYFGPGTRLTVL.

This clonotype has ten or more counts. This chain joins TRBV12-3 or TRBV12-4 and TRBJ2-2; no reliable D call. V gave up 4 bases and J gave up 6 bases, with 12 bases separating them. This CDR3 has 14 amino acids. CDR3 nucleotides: TGTGCCAGCAGTTCCTTAGCTTGGCCCGGGGAGCTGTTTTTT. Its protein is CASSSLAWPGELFF.

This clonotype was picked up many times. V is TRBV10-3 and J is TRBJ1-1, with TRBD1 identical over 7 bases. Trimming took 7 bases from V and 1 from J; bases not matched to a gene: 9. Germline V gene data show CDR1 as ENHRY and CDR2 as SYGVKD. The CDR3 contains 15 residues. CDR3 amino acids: CAITKGGQKNTEAFF. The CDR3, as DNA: TGTGCCATCACGAAGGGGGGACAGAAGAACACTGAAGCTTTCTTT.

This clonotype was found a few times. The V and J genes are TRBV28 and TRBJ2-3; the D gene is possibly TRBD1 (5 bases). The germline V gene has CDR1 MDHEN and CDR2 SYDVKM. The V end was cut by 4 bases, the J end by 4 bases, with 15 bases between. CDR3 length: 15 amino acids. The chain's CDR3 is CASSSLLRQSDTQYF. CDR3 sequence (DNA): TGTGCCAGCAGTTCCCTCCTCCGACAGTCAGATACGCAGTATTTT.

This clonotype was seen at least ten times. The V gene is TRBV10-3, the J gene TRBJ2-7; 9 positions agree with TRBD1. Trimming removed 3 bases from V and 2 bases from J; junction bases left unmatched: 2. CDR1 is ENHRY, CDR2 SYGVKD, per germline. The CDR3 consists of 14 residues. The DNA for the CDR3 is TGTGCCATCAGTGACCGGGACAGGGCCTACGAGCAGTACTTC. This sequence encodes CAISDRDRAYEQYF.

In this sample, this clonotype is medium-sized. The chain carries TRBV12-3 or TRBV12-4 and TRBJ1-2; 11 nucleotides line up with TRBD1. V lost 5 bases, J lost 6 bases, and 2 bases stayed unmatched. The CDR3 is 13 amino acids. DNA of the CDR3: TGTGCCAGCAGTGGGACAGGGGGGCATGGCTACACCTTC. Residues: CASSGTGGHGYTF.

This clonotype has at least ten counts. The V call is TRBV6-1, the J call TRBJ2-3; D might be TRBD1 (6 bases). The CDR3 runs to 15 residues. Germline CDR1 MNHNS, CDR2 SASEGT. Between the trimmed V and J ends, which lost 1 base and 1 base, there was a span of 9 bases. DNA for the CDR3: TGTGCCAGCAGTGAAGAGGGACACCGCACAGATACGCAGTATTTT. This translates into CASSEEGHRTDTQYF.

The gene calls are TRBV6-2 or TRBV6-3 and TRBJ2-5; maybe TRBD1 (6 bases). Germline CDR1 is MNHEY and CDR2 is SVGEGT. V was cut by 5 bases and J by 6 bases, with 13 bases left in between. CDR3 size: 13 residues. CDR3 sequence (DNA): TGTGCCAGCAGTCTGACAGGTTTGCAGACCCAGTACTTC. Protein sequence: CASSLTGLQTQYF.

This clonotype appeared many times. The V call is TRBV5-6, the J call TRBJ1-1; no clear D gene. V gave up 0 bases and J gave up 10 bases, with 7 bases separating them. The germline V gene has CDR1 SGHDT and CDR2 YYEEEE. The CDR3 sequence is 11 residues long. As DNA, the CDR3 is TGTGCCAGCAGCTTGGAAGGAGGAGCTTTCTTT. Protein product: CASSLEGGAFF.

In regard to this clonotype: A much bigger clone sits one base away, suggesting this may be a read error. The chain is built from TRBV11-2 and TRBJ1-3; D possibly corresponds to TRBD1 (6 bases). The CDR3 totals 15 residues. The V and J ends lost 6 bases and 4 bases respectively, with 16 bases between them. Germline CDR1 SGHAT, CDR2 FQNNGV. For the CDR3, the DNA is TGTGCCAGCAGTTCACAGGGAGGGAGAGGAAACACCATATATTTT. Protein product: CASSSQGGRGNTIYF.